This T cell receptor (beta chain) came from a study of T cells after yellow fever vaccination. Overall study results and limits: Sorted repertoires could include abundant contaminating clonotypes from bulk cells. Compared with primary, the secondary response was weaker and peaked at day 5, not 15. Most clones from primary vaccination resurfaced after the booster (96% CD4, about 91% CD8).

V lost 5 bases to trimming and J lost 5 bases, with 15 bases between them. The germline V gene encodes CDR1 SGHVS and CDR2 FNYEAQ. The CDR3 totals 14 residues. Conversion of TCR transcripts into cDNA relied on 5'RACE template switching, which added a universal primer site and UMIs. TCRdb recomputed calls from the 5' RACE reads with MiXCR, one row per CDR3 protein. The repertoire holds approximately 150,000 distinct CDR3 sequences, roughly 6.2% seen once, with just under 3% in the top ten. On this clonotype itself: Its antigen is undetermined.

This receptor was obtained from a man younger than 35 who received the YFV17D yellow fever vaccine. This chain uses TRBV7-6 with TRBJ2-5; D possibly corresponds to TRBD2 (6 bases). The material sequenced was CD4+ T cells sorted from PBMCs, taken on the day of the first yellow fever vaccination. The CDR3 coding sequence is TGTGCCAGCAGCATAAGGGGTCGGGGGGAGACCCAGTACTTC. As protein: CASSIRGRGETQYF. The whole variable domain, filled in from reference TRBV7-6 and TRBJ2-5, reads GAGVSQSPRYKVTKRGQDVALRCDPISGHVSLYWYRQALGQGPEFLTYFNYEAQQDKSGLPNDRFSAERPEGSISTLTIQRTEQRDSAMYRCASSIRGRGETQYFGPGTRLLVL.